A selection of T cell receptor beta chains follows, all from one sample in a study of T cells in Graves' hyperthyroidism and ophthalmopathy. TCRdb redid the calling of the multiplex PCR reads with MiXCR, one entry per CDR3 protein. The repertoire holds about 580,000 distinct CDR3 sequences, roughly 13% seen once, with 5.5% to 7.5% in the top ten. Sequenced material: blood. The receptors originated from a woman aged 25 to 45 with Graves' hyperthyroidism that later progressed to Graves' ophthalmopathy. Each CDR3 is given with its conserved first and last residue. The D gene is left open where the match is weak. Size is omitted from some rows. Given values are once, few, many or a class for expanded clones.

V: TRBV12-5; size: few; J: TRBJ2-2; D: NA; length: 14; CDR3: CASAPQVGTGELFF; DNA: TGTGCTAGTGCCCCACAGGTGGGGACCGGGGAGCTGTTTTTT
V: TRBV6-1; size: many; J: TRBJ2-7; D: TRBD1; length: 16; CDR3: CASRVDRGLWSYEQYF; DNA: TGTGCCAGCAGAGTGGACAGGGGCCTTTGGTCCTACGAGCAGTACTTC
V: TRBV20-1; size: many; J: TRBJ2-1; D: NA; length: 13; CDR3: CSAAQGGVNEQFF; DNA: TGCAGTGCTGCCCAAGGGGGAGTCAATGAGCAGTTCTTC
V: TRBV6-5; size: few; J: TRBJ2-1; D: NA; length: 16; CDR3: CASSYSGASPHNEQFF; DNA: TGTGCCAGCAGTTACTCCGGAGCGAGCCCTCATAATGAGCAGTTCTTC
V: TRBV20-1; size: many; J: TRBJ2-1; D: NA; length: 15; CDR3: CSARVAGRTRDEQFF; DNA: TGCAGTGCTAGAGTTGCGGGGCGGACACGCGATGAGCAGTTCTTC
V: TRBV7-2; size: NA; J: TRBJ2-5; D: NA; length: 12; CDR3: CAGGGSEETQYF; DNA: TGTGCTGGGGGAGGATCTGAAGAGACCCAGTACTTC
V: TRBV19; size: NA; J: TRBJ2-7; D: TRBD1; length: 14; CDR3: CASRPGTGVYEQYF; DNA: TGTGCCAGTCGGCCGGGGACAGGGGTATACGAGCAGTACTTC
V: TRBV6-1; size: many; J: TRBJ2-3; D: TRBD2; length: 16; CDR3: CASSFGAGGFTDTQYF; DNA: TGTGCCAGCAGTTTTGGAGCGGGAGGTTTCACAGATACGCAGTATTTT
V: TRBV24-1; size: many; J: TRBJ2-5; D: NA; length: 13; CDR3: CATSEPTEETQYF; DNA: TGTGCCACCAGTGAACCGACGGAAGAGACCCAGTACTTC
V: TRBV12-3/TRBV12-4; size: many; J: TRBJ2-3; D: NA; length: 14; CDR3: CASSLSQGPDTQYF; DNA: TGTGCCAGCAGTTTATCTCAAGGGCCAGATACGCAGTATTTT
V: TRBV28; size: many; J: TRBJ2-3; D: NA; length: 20; CDR3: CASSPPGGFGGLTSTDTQYF; DNA: TGTGCCAGCAGTCCACCCGGCGGGTTCGGGGGCCTGACTAGCACAGATACGCAGTATTTT
V: TRBV9; size: NA; J: TRBJ2-1; D: NA; length: 15; CDR3: CASSVLGSSYNEQFF; DNA: TGTGCCAGCAGCGTCCTAGGGAGCTCCTACAATGAGCAGTTCTTC
V: TRBV3-1; size: few; J: TRBJ2-1; D: NA; length: 14; CDR3: CASSQVGGFNEQFF; DNA: TGTGCCAGCAGCCAAGTAGGCGGATTCAATGAGCAGTTCTTC
V: TRBV18; size: many; J: TRBJ2-5; D: NA; length: 12; CDR3: CASSPRVETQYF; DNA: TGTGCCAGCTCACCGCGGGTAGAGACCCAGTACTTC
V: TRBV6-1; size: NA; J: TRBJ2-7; D: NA; length: 16; CDR3: CASNPLLDTGKDEQYF; DNA: TGTGCCAGCAACCCTCTTTTGGACACAGGTAAAGACGAGCAGTACTTC
V: TRBV15; size: NA; J: TRBJ2-1; D: NA; length: 14; CDR3: CATSGLKARGEQFF; DNA: TGTGCCACCAGCGGCCTTAAGGCGAGGGGTGAGCAGTTCTTC
V: TRBV6-1; size: many; J: TRBJ2-1; D: NA; length: 12; CDR3: CASRDAPNEQFF; DNA: TGTGCCAGCAGAGACGCTCCCAATGAGCAGTTCTTC
V: TRBV6-5; size: many; J: TRBJ1-2; D: NA; length: 16; CDR3: CASSYAEREGVYGYTF; DNA: TGTGCCAGCAGTTACGCGGAGCGGGAGGGGGTCTATGGCTACACCTTC
V: TRBV27; size: many; J: TRBJ2-1; D: NA; length: 14; CDR3: CASSLSAEWLEQFF; DNA: TGTGCCAGCAGTTTATCTGCGGAGTGGCTTGAGCAGTTCTTC